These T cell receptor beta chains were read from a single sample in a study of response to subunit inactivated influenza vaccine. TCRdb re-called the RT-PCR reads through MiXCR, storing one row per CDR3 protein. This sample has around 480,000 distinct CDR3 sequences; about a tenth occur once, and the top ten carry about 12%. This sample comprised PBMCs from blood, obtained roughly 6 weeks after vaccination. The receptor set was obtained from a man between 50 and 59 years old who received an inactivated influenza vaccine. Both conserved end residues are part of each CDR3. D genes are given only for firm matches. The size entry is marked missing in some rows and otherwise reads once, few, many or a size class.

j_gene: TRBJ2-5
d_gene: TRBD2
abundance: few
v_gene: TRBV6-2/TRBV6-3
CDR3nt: TGTGCCAGCAGTTACGTAGGAGCGGGAGGAGAGACCCAGTACTTC
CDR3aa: CASSYVGAGGETQYF

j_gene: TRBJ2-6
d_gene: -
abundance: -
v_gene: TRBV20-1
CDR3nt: TGCAGTGCTAGGAGAACAGGGATGATAACTGGGGCCTACGTCCTGACTTTC
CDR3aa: CSARRTGMITGAYVLTF

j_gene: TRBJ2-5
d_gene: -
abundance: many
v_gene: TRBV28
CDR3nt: TGTGCCAGCAGTGGGTACCGAGGGAGGAAAGAGACCCAGTACTTC
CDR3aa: CASSGYRGRKETQYF

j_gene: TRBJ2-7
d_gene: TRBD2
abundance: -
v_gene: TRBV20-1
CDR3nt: TGCAGTGCTAACTCCGGGACTAGCTCCGAGCAGTACTTC
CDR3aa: CSANSGTSSEQYF

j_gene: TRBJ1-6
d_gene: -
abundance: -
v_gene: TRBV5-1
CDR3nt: TGCGCCAGCAGCGAAACAGGGACTTCACCCCTCCACTTT
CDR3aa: CASSETGTSPLHF

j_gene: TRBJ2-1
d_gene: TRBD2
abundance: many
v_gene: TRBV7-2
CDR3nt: TGTGCCAGCAGCTTCGGGACTAGCGGGATCAAGCAGTTCTTC
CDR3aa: CASSFGTSGIKQFF

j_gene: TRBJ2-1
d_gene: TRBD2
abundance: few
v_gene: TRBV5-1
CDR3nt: TGCGCCAGCAGCTCCTTCCCTAGCGGGGGTATCAATGAGCAGTTCTTC
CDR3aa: CASSSFPSGGINEQFF

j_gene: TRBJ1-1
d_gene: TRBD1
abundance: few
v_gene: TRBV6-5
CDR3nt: TGTGCCAGCAGTTACTCGGGACAGGGAACTGAAGCTTTCTTT
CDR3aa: CASSYSGQGTEAFF

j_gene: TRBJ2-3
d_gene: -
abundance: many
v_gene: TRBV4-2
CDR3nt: TGTGCCAGCAGCCCCTACCACACAGATACGCAGTATTTT
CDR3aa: CASSPYHTDTQYF

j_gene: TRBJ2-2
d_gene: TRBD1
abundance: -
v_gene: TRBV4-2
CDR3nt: TGTGCCAGCAGCCAGATCAGGACAGGAGTGAACACCGGGGAGCTGTTTTTT
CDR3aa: CASSQIRTGVNTGELFF

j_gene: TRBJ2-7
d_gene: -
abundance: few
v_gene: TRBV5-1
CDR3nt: TGCGCCAGCAGCTCCTCCGGGACGTGGACCTACGAGCAGTACTTC
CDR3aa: CASSSSGTWTYEQYF

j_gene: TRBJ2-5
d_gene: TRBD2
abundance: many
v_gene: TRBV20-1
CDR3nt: TGCAGTGCTAGAGTGGCGGGGAGGGGTTCTCAAGAGACCCAGTACTTC
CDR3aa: CSARVAGRGSQETQYF

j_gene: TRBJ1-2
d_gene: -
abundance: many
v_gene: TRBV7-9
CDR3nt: TGTGCCAGCAGCTTAGCCGGGCGTGACGGCTACACCTTC
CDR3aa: CASSLAGRDGYTF

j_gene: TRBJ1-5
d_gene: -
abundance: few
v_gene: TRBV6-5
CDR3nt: TGTGCCAGCAGTTACTCCCAGAGGGGAGAGGGCAATCAGCCCCAGCATTTT
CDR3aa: CASSYSQRGEGNQPQHF

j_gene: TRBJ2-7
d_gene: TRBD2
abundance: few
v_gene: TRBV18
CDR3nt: TGTGCCAGCTCACCACCCGGGACTAGCGGGGCGAGCTCCTACGAGCAGTACTTC
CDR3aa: CASSPPGTSGASSYEQYF

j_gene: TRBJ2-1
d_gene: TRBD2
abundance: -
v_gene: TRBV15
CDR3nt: TGTGCCACGAAAAGGGGCGGGAGGCGGAATGAGCAGTTCTTC
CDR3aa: CATKRGGRRNEQFF

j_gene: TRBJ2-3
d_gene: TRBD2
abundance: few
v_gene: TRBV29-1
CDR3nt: TGCAGCGTTGGGGGCCTAGCGGGAGGGCGGACAGATACGCAGTATTTT
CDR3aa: CSVGGLAGGRTDTQYF

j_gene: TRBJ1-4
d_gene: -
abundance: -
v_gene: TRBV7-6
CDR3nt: TGTGCCAGCAGCTTAACTCGGGCTAATGAAAAACTGTTTTTT
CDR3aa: CASSLTRANEKLFF

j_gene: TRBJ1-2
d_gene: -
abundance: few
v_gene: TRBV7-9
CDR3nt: TGTGCCAGCAGCCCCCAGACAGATACTAACTATGGCTACACCTTC
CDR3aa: CASSPQTDTNYGYTF

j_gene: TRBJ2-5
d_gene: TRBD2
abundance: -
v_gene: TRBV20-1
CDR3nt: TGCAGTGCCGGGGGCGGGGGGGCCGAAGAGACCCAGTACTTC
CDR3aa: CSAGGGGAEETQYF

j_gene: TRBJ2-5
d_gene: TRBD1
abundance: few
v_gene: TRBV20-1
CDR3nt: TGCAGTGCCTCCGGCGACAGGGGGCGAGGAAGAGAGACCCAGTACTTC
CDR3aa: CSASGDRGRGRETQYF

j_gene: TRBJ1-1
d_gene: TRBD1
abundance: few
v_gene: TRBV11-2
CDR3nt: TGTGCCAGCAGCTTCGACAGGGCGAACACTGAAGCTTTCTTT
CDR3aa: CASSFDRANTEAFF

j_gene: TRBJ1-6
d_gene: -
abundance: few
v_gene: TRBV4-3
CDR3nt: TGCGCCAGCAGCCCCTTGGACAAGAGCTCCTATAATTCACCCCTCCACTTT
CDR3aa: CASSPLDKSSYNSPLHF

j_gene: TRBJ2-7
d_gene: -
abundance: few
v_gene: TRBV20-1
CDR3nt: TGCAGTGCTGGCCGGACCTTACGGGGGGAGCAGTACTTC
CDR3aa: CSAGRTLRGEQYF

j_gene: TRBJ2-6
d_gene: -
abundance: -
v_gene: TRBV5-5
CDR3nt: TGTGCCAGCAGCTTACAGAGCTCTGGGGCCAACGTCCTGACTTTC
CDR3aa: CASSLQSSGANVLTF

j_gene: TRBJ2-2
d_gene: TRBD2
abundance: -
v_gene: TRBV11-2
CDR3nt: TGTGCCAGCAGCTTAGAGACTAGCGGGAGGATTTTCGGGGAGCTGTTTTTT
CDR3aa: CASSLETSGRIFGELFF

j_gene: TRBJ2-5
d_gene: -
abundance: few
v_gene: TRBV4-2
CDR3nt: TGTGCCAGCAGCCAACGAAGGGAAGAGACCCAGTACTTC
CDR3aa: CASSQRREETQYF

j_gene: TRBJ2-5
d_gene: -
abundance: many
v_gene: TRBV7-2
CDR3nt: TGTGCCAGCAGTATTAGCGTTCAAGAGACCCAGTACTTC
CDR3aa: CASSISVQETQYF

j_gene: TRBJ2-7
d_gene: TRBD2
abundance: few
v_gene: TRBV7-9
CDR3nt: TGTGCCAGCAGCTTCGTAGCGGGTGTGACTTACGAGCAGTACTTC
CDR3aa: CASSFVAGVTYEQYF

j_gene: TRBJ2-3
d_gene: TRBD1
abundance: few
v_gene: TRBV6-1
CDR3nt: TGTGCCAGCAGTGATCCCGGGACAGGGGGCGCAGATACGCAGTATTTT
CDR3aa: CASSDPGTGGADTQYF

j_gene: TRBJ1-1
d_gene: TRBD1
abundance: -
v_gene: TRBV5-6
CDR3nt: TGTGCCAGCAGGAGGACAGGGGGCTCGGGCACTGAAGCTTTCTTT
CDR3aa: CASRRTGGSGTEAFF

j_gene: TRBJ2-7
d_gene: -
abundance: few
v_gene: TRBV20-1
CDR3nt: TGCAGTGCTAGAGTCAGGGTCACCTACGAGCAGTACTTC
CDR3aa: CSARVRVTYEQYF

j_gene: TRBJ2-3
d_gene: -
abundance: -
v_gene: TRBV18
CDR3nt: TGTGCCAGCTCACCCCTGGCACATGCCCCCACAGATACGCAGTATTTT
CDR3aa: CASSPLAHAPTDTQYF

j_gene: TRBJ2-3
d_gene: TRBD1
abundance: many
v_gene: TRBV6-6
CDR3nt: TGTGCCTCGAACAGGGGGCAATCGACGCAGTATTTT
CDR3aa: CASNRGQSTQYF

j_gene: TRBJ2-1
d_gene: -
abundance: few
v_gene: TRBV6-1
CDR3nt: TGTGCCAGCAGTGTTACGGGTTTAGGTGAGCAGTTCTTC
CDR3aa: CASSVTGLGEQFF

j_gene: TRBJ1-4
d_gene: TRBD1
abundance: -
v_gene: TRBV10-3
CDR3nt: TGTGCCATCAGCTTTGACCGACAGGGTGGGGATGAAAAACTGTTTTTT
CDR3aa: CAISFDRQGGDEKLFF

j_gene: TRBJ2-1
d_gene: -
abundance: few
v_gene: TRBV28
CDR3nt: TGTGCCAGCATGCGGGGCAGCTCCTACAATGAGCAGTTCTTC
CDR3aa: CASMRGSSYNEQFF

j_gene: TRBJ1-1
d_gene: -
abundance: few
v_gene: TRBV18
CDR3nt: TGTGCCAGCTCACCAAAAATCGGAGGTGAAGCTTTCTTT
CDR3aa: CASSPKIGGEAFF

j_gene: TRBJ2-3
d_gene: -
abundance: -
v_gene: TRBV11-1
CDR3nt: TGTGCCAGCAGCACCAAAACAGGGACCACAGATACGCAGTATTTT
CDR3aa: CASSTKTGTTDTQYF

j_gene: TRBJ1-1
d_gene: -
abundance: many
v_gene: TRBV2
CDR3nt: TGTGCCAGCAATGGCCAGCCGAACACTGAAGCTTTCTTT
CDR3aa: CASNGQPNTEAFF

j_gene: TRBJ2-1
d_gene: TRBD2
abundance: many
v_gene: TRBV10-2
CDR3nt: TGCGCCAGCAGGGGAACTAGCGGGAGTACGAATGAGCAGTTCTTC
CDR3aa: CASRGTSGSTNEQFF

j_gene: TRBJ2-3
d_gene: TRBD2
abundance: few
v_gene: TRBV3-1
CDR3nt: TGTGCCAGCAGCGGAGCGGGGGGCACAGATACGCAGTATTTT
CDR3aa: CASSGAGGTDTQYF

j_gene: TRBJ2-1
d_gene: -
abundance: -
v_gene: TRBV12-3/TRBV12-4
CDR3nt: TGTGCCAGCAGACACTACAATGAGCAGTTCTTC
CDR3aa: CASRHYNEQFF

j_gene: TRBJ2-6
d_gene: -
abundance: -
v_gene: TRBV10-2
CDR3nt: TGCGCCAGCAGCCGGGACGGACCTAATCGGGCCAACGTCCTGACTTTC
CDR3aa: CASSRDGPNRANVLTF

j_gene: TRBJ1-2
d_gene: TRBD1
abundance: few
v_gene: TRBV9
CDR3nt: TGTGCCAGCAGCGCACAGGGGGCGCAGGGCTATGGCTACACCTTC
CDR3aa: CASSAQGAQGYGYTF

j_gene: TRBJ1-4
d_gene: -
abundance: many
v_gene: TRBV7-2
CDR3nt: TGTGCCAGCAGCCCCAGCGCAACTAATGAAAAACTGTTTTTT
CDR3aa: CASSPSATNEKLFF

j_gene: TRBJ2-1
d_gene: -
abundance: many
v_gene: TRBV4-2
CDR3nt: TGTGCCAGCAGCCAAGACGGGGCCGAGCAGTTCTTC
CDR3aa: CASSQDGAEQFF

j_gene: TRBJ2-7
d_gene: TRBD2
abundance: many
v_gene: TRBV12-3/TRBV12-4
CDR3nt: TGTGCCAGCAGTTTAGAGCGGGGGGGAGGCGAGCAGTACTTC
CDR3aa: CASSLERGGGEQYF

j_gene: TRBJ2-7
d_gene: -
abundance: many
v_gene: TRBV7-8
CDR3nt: TGTGCCAGCACCCTACAGGGAATCTCCCACGAGCAGTACTTC
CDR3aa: CASTLQGISHEQYF

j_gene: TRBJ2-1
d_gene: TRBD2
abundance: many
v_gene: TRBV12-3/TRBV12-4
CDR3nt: TGTGCCAGCGGTTTAGCGGGAGTGCGATTGGAGCAGTTCTTC
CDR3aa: CASGLAGVRLEQFF